A single sample gave rise to the 7 T cell receptor beta chains below, sequenced in a study of cytomegalovirus exposure and HLA in healthy donors. The data were produced by immunoSEQ multiplex PCR, yet TCRdb's version contains in-frame clones alone and is incomplete. Of over 45,000 clones in the sample, about 92% were seen once. The sample comprised PBMCs. These TCRs come from a man younger than 30 in good health and CMV-seronegative.

J is TRBJ2-7 and V is TRBV18; 9 positions agree with TRBD1. This CDR3 is 15 amino acids long. V was pared by 3 bases and J by 2 bases, with 5 bases of the junction left unmatched. CDR1 and CDR2 (germline): KGHSH, LQKENI. The CDR3 region has the DNA TGTGCCAGCTCACCGATGACAGGGGGAACCTACGAGCAGTACTTC. Its protein product is CASSPMTGGTYEQYF.

Of note for this clone: Other DNA sequences of this sample code for an identical CDR3. The chain employs TRBV7-9 and TRBJ2-7, with D perhaps matching TRBD1 (6 bases). CDR3 length: 14 amino acids. CDR1 is SEHNR, CDR2 FQNEAQ, per germline (reference sequence). V was trimmed by 2 bases and J by 6 bases, leaving 14 bases between them. The CDR3 DNA follows: TGTGCCAGCAGCTTAACGGCAGGGGTCGGCGAGCAGTACTTC. Translation gives CASSLTAGVGEQYF.

The J gene is TRBJ2-7, the V gene TRBV28; a possible D gene is TRBD2 (6 bases). V was trimmed by 8 bases and J by 2 bases, leaving 16 bases between them. This CDR3 region has 14 residues. Germline V lookup: CDR1 MDHEN, CDR2 SYDVKM. The CDR3 loop is CASALWGVPYEQYF. CDR3 DNA: TGTGCCAGCGCCCTGTGGGGGGTCCCCTACGAGCAGTACTTC. The variable domain in full, completed from reference TRBV28 and TRBJ2-7, reads DVKVTQSSRYLVKRTGEKVFLECVQDMDHENMFWYRQDPGLGLRLIYFSYDVKMKEKGDIPEGYSVSREKKERFSLILESASTNQTSMYLCASALWGVPYEQYFGPGTRLTVT.

This clone was seen once. CDR3 DNA sequence: TGTGCCAGTAGTATTAAACAGGGCTACGAGCAGTACTTC. As protein: CASSIKQGYEQYF. The V and J genes are TRBV19 and TRBJ2-7; D might be TRBD1 (6 bases). There are 13 residues in the CDR3. Germline values: CDR1 LNHDA, CDR2 SQIVND (reference sequence). Trimming removed 3 bases at V and 3 bases at J, with 9 bases between.

The chain couples TRBV9 to TRBJ2-3, with TRBD2 as a possible D gene (5 bases). V was trimmed by 2 bases and J by 2 bases, leaving 12 bases between them. Germline V lookup: CDR1 SGDLS, CDR2 YYNGEE. CDR3 length: 15 amino acids. The CDR3 DNA follows: TGTGCCAGCAGCGTCCCAGCGGAGAACACAGATACGCAGTATTTT. It translates to CASSVPAENTDTQYF.

The chain uses TRBV5-6 and TRBJ1-2; possibly TRBD1 for D (6 bases). V dropped 2 bases and J dropped 5 bases, with 13 bases sitting between them. The CDR3 has 14 residues. The germline V gene has CDR1 SGHDT and CDR2 YYEEEE. The CDR3 DNA reads as TGTGCCAGCAGCTTTAACAGGGTTAGGTATGGCTACACCTTC. It specifies CASSFNRVRYGYTF.

This sequence joins TRBV28 and TRBJ1-1; D gene ambiguous. V dropped 2 bases and J dropped 3 bases, with 10 bases sitting between them. CDR3 length equals 14 residues. In germline, CDR1 is MDHEN, CDR2 SYDVKM. CDR3 region: CASSLTGRDTEAFF. The CDR3 DNA follows: TGTGCCAGCAGTTTAACCGGGAGGGACACTGAAGCTTTCTTT.